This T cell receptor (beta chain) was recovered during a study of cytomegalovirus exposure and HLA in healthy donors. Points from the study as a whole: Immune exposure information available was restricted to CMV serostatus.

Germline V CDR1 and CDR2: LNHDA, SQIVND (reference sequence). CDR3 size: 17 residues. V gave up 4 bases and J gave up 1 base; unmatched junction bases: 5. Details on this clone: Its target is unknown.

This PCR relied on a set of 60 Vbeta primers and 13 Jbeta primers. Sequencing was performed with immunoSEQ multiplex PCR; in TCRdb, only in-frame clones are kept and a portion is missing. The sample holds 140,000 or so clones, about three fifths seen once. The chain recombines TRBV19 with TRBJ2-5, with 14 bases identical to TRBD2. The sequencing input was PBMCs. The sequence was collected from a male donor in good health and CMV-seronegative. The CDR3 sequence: CASSKGLAGAIQETQYF. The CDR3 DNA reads TGTGCCAGTAGTAAGGGACTAGCGGGGGCCATCCAAGAGACCCAGTACTTC.